This T cell receptor (beta chain) comes out of a study of T cell clonotyping in hematopoietic cell transplantation. The assay was immunoSEQ multiplex PCR, and TCRdb's table has in-frame clones only and misses some. The sample gives 14,000 or so clones, less than 98% of which show up once; around 4.2% is in the top ten. Study-level points and caveats: Higher Inverse Simpson Index values in graft donor and pretransplant recipient predicted broader posttransplant TCR diversity. CD4 and CD8 repertoire contributions could not be separated without sorting. Pathologically expanded recipient clonotypes increased progressively from day 30 to day 180 as diversity fell.

About this clone itself: Its antigen is still unknown.

V was cut by 0 bases and J by 6 bases, with 9 bases left in between. This CDR3 comprises 13 residues. Germline V gene sequence: CDR1 SGDLS, CDR2 YYNGEE. This receptor was obtained from a female patient aged 50-65 years who had an allogeneic stem cell transplant from an unrelated donor, so T cells may come from the graft donor. Some clones in this sample may be carry-over from other donors' samples. The chain carries TRBV9 and TRBJ1-2; D is undetermined. This specimen consisted of peripheral blood mononuclear cells, obtained 30 days after allogeneic stem cell transplant. The CDR3 DNA follows: TGTGCCAGCAGCGTAGCTCTTACAGATGGCTACACCTTC. Protein: CASSVALTDGYTF.